This TCR beta chain is drawn from a study of cytomegalovirus exposure and HLA in healthy donors. The sample holds a few counts of this clone. V dropped 7 bases and J dropped 4 bases, with 11 bases sitting between them. Germline assignment: CDR1 MNHNY and CDR2 SVGAGI (reference sequence). The CDR3 contains 13 residues. This PCR relied on a set of 60 Vbeta primers and 13 Jbeta primers. Sequenced by immunoSEQ multiplex PCR; TCRdb stores in-frame clones only, minus some. The data hold 100,000 to 120,000 clones, with around 80% observed a single time. The clonotype was recovered from a man aged 25 to 40 in good health and CMV-seropositive. The chain employs TRBV6-6 and TRBJ1-5, with D hard to call. Sequenced material: PBMCs. CDR3 amino acids: CASINRRNQPQHF. The CDR3 DNA sequence: TGTGCCAGCATTAATCGGAGGAATCAGCCCCAGCATTTT.